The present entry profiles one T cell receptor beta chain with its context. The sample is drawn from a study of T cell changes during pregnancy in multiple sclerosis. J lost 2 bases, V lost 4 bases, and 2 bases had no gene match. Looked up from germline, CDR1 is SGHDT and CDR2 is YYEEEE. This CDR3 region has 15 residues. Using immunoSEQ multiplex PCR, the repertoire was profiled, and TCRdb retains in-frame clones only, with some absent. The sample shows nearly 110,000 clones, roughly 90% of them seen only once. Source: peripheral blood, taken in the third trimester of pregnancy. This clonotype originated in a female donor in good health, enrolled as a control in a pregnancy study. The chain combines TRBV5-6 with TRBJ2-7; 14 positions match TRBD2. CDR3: CASSRLAGGTYEQYF. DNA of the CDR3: TGTGCCAGCAGCCGACTAGCGGGGGGGACCTACGAGCAGTACTTC.